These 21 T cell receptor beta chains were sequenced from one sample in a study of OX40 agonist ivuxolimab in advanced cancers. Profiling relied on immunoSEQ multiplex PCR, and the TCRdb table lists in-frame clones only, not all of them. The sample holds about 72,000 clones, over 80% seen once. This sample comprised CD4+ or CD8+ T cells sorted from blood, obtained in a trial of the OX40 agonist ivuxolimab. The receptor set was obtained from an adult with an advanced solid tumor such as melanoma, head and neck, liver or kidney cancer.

In DNA, the CDR3 is TGTGCCAGCAGCCAAGGGGGACCGAGCTACAATGAGCAGTTCTTC. It encodes CASSQGGPSYNEQFF. V usage is TRBV16 and J usage is TRBJ2-1; the D gene could be TRBD1 or TRBD2 (5 bases each). The germline V gene encodes CDR1 KGHSY and CDR2 FQNENV. Trimming removed 2 bases at V and 3 bases at J, with 11 bases between. CDR3 size: 15 residues.

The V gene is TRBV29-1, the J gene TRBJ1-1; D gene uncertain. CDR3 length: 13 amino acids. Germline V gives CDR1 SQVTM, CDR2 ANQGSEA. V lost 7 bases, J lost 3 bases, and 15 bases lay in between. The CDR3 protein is CSARGSPDTEAFF. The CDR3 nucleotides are TGCAGCGCAAGAGGTAGCCCCGACACTGAAGCTTTCTTT. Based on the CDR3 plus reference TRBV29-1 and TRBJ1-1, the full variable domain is SAVISQKPSRDICQRGTSLTIQCQVDSQVTMMFWYRQQPGQSLTLIATANQGSEATYESGFVIDKFPISRPNLTFSTLTVSNMSPEDSSIYLCSARGSPDTEAFFGQGTRLTVV.

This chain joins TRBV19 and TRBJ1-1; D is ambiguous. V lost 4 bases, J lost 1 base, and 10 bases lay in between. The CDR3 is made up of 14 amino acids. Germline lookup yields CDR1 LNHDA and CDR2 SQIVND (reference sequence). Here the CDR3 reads CASSNGFGNTEAFF. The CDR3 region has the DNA TGTGCCAGTAGTAATGGGTTTGGGAACACTGAAGCTTTCTTT.

The CDR3 reads CATGSQNTGELFF. CDR3 nucleotides: TGCGCCACCGGGAGCCAGAACACCGGGGAGCTGTTTTTT. The chain couples TRBV10-2 to TRBJ2-2; D possibly corresponds to TRBD2 (6 bases). The germline V and J ends were trimmed by 10 bases and 1 base, with 10 bases remaining between them. The CDR3 totals 13 residues. From germline, CDR1 is WSHSY and CDR2 SAAADI.

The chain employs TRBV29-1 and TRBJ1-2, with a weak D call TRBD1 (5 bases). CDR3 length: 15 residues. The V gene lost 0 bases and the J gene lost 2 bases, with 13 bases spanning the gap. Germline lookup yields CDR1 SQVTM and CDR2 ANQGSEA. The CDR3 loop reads CSVEEERSGNYGYTF. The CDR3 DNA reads TGCAGCGTTGAAGAGGAGCGGTCAGGGAACTATGGCTACACCTTC.

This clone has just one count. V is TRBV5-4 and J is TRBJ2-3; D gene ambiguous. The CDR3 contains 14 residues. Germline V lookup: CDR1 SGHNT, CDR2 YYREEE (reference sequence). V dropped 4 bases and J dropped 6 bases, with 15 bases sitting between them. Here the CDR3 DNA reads TGTGCCAGCAGCGCGGACCGGCAGCCGGATACGCAGTATTTT. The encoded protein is CASSADRQPDTQYF.

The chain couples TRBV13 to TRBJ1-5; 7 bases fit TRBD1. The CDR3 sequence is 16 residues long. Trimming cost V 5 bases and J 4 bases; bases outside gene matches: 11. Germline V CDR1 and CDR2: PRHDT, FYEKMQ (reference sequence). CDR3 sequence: CASSGLGGGKNQPQHF. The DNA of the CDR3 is TGTGCCAGCAGCGGACTGGGAGGGGGCAAGAATCAGCCCCAGCATTTT.

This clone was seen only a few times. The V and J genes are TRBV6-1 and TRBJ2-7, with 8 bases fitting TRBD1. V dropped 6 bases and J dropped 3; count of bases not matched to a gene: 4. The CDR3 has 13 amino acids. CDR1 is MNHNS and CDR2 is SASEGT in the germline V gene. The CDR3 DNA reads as TGTGCCAGCAGCGAGGGACAGGTCTACGAGCAGTACTTC. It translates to CASSEGQVYEQYF.

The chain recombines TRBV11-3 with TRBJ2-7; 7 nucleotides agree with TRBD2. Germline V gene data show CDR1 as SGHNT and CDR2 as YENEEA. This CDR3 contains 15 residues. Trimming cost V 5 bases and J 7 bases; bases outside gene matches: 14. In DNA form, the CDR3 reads TGTGCCAGCAGCCCTACGGGGGAGGGCCATGGTGAGCAGTACTTC. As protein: CASSPTGEGHGEQYF.

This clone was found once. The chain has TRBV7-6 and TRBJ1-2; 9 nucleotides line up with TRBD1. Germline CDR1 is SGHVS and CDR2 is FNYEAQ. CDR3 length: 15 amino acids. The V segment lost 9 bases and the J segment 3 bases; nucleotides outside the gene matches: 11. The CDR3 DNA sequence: TGTGCCAGAACCCGAGGGGACAGGGTACACTATGGCTACACCTTC. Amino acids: CARTRGDRVHYGYTF.

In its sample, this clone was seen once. The chain's CDR3 is CASSPGRIDTDTQYF. The CDR3, as DNA: TGCGCCAGTTCTCCCGGGAGGATCGATACAGATACGCAGTATTTT. This rearrangement joins TRBV5-1 to TRBJ2-3, with 7 bases fitting TRBD2. CDR3 length: 15 amino acids. J gave up 3 bases and V 8 bases, and 12 bases lay outside the gene matches. The germline V gene encodes CDR1 SGHRS and CDR2 YFSETQ.

CDR3 residues: CASTSAGGLTTDTQYF. CDR3 nucleotides: TGTGCCAGCACCTCAGCGGGAGGACTCACCACAGATACGCAGTATTTT. The V and J genes are TRBV7-9 and TRBJ2-3, with 9 bases matching TRBD2. There are 16 residues in the CDR3. The junction had 10 bases not matched to a gene; V was cut back by 7 bases and J by 2 bases. The germline gives CDR1 SEHNR, CDR2 FQNEAQ (reference sequence).

The CDR3 bases are TGTGCCAGCAGCTTAGCGGGAGTCCCGAGGGATACGCAGTATTTT. Its protein product is CASSLAGVPRDTQYF. The J gene is TRBJ2-3, the V gene TRBV7-2; TRBD2 is a possible D gene (5 bases). Germline assignment: CDR1 SGHTA and CDR2 FQGNSA. V shed 0 bases and J shed 6 bases, with 13 bases lying between them. This CDR3 comprises 15 residues.

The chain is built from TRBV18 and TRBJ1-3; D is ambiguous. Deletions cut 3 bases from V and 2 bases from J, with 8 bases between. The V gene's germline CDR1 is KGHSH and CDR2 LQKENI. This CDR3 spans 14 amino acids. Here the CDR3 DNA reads TGTGCCAGCTCACCGGCTTCCCCTGGAAACACCATATATTTT. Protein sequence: CASSPASPGNTIYF.

The CDR3 protein is CASSMPYRDQPQHF. The CDR3 DNA reads as TGTGCCAGTAGTATGCCCTACCGCGATCAGCCCCAGCATTTT. The chain joins TRBV19 to TRBJ1-5; D unclear. V dropped 3 bases and J dropped 5 bases, with 11 bases sitting between them. The germline V gene has CDR1 LNHDA and CDR2 SQIVND (reference sequence). The CDR3 spans 14 residues.

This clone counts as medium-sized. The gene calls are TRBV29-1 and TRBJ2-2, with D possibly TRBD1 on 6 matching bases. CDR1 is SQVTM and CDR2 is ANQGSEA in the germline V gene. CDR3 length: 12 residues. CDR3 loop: CGWQGPTGELFF. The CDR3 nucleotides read TGCGGGTGGCAGGGGCCCACCGGGGAGCTGTTTTTT.

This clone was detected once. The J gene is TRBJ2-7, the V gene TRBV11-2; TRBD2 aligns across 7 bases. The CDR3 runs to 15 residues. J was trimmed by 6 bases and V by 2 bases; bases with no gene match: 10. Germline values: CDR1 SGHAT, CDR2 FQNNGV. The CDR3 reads CASSLSAGATGEQYF. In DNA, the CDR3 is TGTGCCAGCAGCTTATCGGCGGGAGCGACGGGCGAGCAGTACTTC.

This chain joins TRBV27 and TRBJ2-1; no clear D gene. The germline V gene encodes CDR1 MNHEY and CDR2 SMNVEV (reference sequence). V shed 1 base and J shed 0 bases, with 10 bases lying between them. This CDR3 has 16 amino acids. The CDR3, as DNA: TGTGCCAGCAGTTTATGGTCTCTTTTCTCCTACAATGAGCAGTTCTTC. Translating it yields CASSLWSLFSYNEQFF.

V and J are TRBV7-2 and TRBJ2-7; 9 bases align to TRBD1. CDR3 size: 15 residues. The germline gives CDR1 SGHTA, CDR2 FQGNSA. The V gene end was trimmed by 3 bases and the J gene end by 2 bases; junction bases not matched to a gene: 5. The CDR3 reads CASSLGQGGTYEQYF. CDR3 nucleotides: TGTGCCAGCAGCTTGGGACAGGGCGGAACCTACGAGCAGTACTTC.

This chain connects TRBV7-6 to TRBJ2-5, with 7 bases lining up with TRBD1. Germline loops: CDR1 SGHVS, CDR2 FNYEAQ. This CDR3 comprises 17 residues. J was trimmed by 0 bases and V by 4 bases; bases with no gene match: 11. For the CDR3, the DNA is TGTGCCAGCAGCTCCCCCGGGACAGAAAACTACCAAGAGACCCAGTACTTC. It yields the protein CASSSPGTENYQETQYF.

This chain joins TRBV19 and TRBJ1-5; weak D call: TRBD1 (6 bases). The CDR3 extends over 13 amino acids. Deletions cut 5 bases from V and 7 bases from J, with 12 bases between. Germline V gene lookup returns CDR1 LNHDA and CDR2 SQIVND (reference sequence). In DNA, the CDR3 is TGTGCCAGTAGTTCACAGGGAGAACAGCCCCAGCATTTT. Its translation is CASSSQGEQPQHF.